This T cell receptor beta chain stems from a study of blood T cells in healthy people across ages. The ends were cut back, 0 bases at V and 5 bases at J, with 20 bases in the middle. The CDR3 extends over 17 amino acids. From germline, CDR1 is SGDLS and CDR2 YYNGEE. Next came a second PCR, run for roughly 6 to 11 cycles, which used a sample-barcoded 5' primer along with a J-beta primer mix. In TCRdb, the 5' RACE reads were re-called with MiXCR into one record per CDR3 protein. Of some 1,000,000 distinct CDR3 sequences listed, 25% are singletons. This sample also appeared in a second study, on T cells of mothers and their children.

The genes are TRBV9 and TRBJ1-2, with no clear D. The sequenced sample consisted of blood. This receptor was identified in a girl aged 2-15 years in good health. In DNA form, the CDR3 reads TGTGCCAGCAGCGTAGCGGAAGGTTTCAATAATCTTTATGGCTACACCTTC. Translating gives CASSVAEGFNNLYGYTF.